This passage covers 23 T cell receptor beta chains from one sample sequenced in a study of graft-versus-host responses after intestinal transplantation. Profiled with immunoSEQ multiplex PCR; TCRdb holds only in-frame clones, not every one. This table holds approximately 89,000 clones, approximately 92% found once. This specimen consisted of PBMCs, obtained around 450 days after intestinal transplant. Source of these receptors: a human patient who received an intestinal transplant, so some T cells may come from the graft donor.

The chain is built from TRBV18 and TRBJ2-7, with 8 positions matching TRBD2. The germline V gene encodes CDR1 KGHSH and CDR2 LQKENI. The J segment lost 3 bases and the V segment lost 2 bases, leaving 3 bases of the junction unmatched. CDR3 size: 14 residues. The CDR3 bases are TGTGCCAGCTCACCAACGGGGGGGGGCTACGAGCAGTACTTC. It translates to CASSPTGGGYEQYF.

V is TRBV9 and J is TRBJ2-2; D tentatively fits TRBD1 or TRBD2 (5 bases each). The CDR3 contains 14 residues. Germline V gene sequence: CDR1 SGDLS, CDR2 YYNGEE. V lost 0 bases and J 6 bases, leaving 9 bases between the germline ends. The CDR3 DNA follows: TGTGCCAGCAGCGTAGGGGGGTCAGCCGGGGAGCTGTTTTTT. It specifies CASSVGGSAGELFF.

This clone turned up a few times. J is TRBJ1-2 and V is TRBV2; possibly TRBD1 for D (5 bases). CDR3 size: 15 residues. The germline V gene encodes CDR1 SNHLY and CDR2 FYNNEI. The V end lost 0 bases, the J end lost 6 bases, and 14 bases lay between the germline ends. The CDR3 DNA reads TGTGCCAGCAGTGAAGCCGTGGGGCTCGGGGATGGCTACACCTTC. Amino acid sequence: CASSEAVGLGDGYTF.

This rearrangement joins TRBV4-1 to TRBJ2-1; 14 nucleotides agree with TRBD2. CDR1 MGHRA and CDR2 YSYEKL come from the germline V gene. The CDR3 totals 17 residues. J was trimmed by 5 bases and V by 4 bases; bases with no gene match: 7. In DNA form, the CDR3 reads TGCGCCAGCAGCCCGGGACTAGCGGGGGCCCCCAACAATGAGCAGTTCTTC. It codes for CASSPGLAGAPNNEQFF.

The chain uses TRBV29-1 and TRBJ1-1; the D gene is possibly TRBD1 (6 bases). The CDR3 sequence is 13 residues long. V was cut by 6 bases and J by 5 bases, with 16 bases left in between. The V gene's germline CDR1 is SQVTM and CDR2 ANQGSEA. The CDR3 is CSVGGGGGTEAFF. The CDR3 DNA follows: TGCAGCGTGGGGGGCGGCGGGGGTACTGAAGCTTTCTTT.

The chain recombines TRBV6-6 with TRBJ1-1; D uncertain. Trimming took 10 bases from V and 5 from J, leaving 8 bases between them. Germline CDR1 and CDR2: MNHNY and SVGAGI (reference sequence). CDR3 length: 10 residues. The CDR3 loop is CATTLTEAFF. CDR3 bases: TGTGCCACGACCCTTACTGAAGCTTTCTTT.

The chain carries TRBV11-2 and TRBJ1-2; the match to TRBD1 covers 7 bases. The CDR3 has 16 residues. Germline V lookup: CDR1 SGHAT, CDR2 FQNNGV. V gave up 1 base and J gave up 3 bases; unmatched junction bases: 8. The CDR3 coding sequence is TGTGCCAGCAGCTTAGTCGGAGGGACAGCCTACTATGGCTACACCTTC. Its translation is CASSLVGGTAYYGYTF.

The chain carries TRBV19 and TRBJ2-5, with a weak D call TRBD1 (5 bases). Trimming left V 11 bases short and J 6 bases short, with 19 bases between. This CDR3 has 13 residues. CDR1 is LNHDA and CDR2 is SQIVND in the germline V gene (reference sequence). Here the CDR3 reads CASAARVLKTQYF. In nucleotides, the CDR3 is TGTGCCTCCGCAGCCAGGGTTTTAAAGACCCAGTACTTC.

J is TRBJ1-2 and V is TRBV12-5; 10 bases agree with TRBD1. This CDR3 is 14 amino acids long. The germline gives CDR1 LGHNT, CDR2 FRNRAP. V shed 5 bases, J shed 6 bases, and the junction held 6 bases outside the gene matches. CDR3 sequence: CASGPGTGVDGYTF. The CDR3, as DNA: TGTGCTAGTGGTCCCGGGACAGGGGTCGATGGCTACACCTTC. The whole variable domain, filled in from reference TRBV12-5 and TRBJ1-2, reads DARVTQTPRHKVTEMGQEVTMRCQPILGHNTVFWYRQTMMQGLELLAYFRNRAPLDDSGMPKDRFSAEMPDATLATLKIQPSEPRDSAVYFCASGPGTGVDGYTFGSGTRLTVV.

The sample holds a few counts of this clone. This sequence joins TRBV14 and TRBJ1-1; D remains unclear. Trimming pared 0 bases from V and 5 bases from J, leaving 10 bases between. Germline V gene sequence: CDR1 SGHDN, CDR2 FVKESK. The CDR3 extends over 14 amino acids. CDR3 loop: CASSQDVSWTEAFF. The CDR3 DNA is TGTGCCAGCAGCCAAGATGTGTCGTGGACTGAAGCTTTCTTT. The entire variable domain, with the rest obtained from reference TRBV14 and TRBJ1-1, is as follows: EAGVTQFPSHSVIEKGQTVTLRCDPISGHDNLYWYRRVMGKEIKFLLHFVKESKQDESGMPNNRFLAERTGGTYSTLKVQPAELEDSGVYFCASSQDVSWTEAFFGQGTRLTVV.

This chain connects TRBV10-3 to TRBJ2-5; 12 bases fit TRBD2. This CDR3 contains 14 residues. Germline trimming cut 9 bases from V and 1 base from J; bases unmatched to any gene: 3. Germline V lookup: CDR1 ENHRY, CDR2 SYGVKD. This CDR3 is CAIASGGAQETQYF. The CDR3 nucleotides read TGTGCCATTGCTAGCGGGGGGGCCCAAGAGACCCAGTACTTC.

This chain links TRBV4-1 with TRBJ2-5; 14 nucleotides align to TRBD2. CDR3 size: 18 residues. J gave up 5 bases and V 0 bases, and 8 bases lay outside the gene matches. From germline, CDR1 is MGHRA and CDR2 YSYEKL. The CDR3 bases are TGCGCCAGCAGCCAAGATGGGACTAGCGGGGGCCGCGGGGAGACCCAGTACTTC. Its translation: CASSQDGTSGGRGETQYF.

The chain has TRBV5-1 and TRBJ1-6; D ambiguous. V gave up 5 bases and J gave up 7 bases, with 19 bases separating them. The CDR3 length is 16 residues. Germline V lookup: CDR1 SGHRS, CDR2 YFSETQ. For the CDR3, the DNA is TGCGCCAGCAGAGAGGACTCAAACAACCCCAATTCACCCCTCCACTTT. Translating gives CASREDSNNPNSPLHF.

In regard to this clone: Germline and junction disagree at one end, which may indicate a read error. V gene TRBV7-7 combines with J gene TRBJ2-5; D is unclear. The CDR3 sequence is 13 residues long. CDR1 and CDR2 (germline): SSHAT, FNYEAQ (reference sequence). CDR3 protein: CASSFSIQETQYF. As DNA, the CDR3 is TGTGCTAGCAGCTTTTCGATCCAAGAGACCCAGTACTTC.

CDR3 nucleotide sequence: TGTGCTAGTGGCCACGAATCCGACGGCCCAACTAATGAAAAACTGTTTTTT. Translated, it gives CASGHESDGPTNEKLFF. V gene TRBV12-5 combines with J gene TRBJ1-4; D is uncertain. The germline V gene has CDR1 LGHNT and CDR2 FRNRAP. V shed 6 bases and J shed 0 bases, with 17 bases lying between them. This CDR3 has 17 amino acids.

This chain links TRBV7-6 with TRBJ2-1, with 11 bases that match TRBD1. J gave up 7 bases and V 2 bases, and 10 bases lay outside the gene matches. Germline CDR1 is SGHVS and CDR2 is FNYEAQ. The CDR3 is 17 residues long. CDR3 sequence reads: CASSLYPPGQGVNEQFF. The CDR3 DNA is TGTGCCAGCAGCTTATACCCTCCGGGACAGGGGGTAAATGAGCAGTTCTTC. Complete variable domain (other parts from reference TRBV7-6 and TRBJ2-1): GAGVSQSPRYKVTKRGQDVALRCDPISGHVSLYWYRQALGQGPEFLTYFNYEAQQDKSGLPNDRFSAERPEGSISTLTIQRTEQRDSAMYRCASSLYPPGQGVNEQFFGPGTRLTVL.

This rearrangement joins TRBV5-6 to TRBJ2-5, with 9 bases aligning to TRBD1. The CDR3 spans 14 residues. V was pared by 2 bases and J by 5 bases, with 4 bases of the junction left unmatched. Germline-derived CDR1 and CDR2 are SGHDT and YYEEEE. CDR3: CASSFGTGQETQYF. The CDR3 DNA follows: TGTGCCAGCAGCTTTGGGACAGGGCAGGAGACCCAGTACTTC.

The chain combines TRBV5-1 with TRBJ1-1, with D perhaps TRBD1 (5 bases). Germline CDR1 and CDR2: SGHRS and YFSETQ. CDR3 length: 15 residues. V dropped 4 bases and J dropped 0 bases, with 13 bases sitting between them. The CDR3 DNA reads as TGCGCCAGCAGCCCACCGGGGGTATTGAACACTGAAGCTTTCTTT. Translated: CASSPPGVLNTEAFF.

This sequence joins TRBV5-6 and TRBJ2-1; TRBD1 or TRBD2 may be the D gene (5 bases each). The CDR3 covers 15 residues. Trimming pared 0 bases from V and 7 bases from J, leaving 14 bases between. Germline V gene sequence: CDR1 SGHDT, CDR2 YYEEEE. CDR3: CASSLDEGPGNEQFF. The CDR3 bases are TGTGCCAGCAGCTTGGACGAGGGGCCGGGTAATGAGCAGTTCTTC.

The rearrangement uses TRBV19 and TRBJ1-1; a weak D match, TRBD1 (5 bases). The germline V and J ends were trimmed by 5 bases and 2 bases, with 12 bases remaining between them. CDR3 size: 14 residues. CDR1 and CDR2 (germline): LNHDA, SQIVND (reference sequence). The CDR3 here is CASSFQGINTEAFF. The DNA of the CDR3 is TGTGCCAGTAGTTTCCAGGGAATTAACACTGAAGCTTTCTTT.

CDR3 DNA sequence: TGTGCCAGCGGTCCCGGGACAGCTAATCAGCCCCAGCATTTT. Protein product: CASGPGTANQPQHF. The rearrangement uses TRBV6-5 and TRBJ1-5, with 7 bases that match TRBD1. J gave up 4 bases and V 8 bases, and 8 bases lay outside the gene matches. Germline-derived CDR1 and CDR2 are MNHEY and SVGAGI. This CDR3 spans 14 amino acids.

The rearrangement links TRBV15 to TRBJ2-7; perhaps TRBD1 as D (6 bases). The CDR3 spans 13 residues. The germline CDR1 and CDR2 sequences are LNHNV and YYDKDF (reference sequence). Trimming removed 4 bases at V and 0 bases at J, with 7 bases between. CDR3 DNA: TGTGCCACCAGCAAGGGGGTCTCCTACGAGCAGTACTTC. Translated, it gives CATSKGVSYEQYF. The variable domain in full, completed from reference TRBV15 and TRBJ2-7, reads DAMVIQNPRYQVTQFGKPVTLSCSQTLNHNVMYWYQQKSSQAPKLLFHYYDKDFNNEADTPDNFQSRRPNTSFCFLDIRSPGLGDTAMYLCATSKGVSYEQYFGPGTRLTVT.

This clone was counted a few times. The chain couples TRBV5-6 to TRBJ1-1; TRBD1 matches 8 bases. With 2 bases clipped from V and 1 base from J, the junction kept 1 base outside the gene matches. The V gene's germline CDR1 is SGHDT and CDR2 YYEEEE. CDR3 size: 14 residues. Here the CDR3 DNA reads TGTGCCAGCAGCTTTGGGACAGGGAACACTGAAGCTTTCTTT. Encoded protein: CASSFGTGNTEAFF.